The 32 T cell receptor beta chains presented below share a single source sample, sequenced in a study of T-cell reconstitution after alpha-beta-depleted transplantation in children. TCRbeta library preparation incorporated unique molecular identifiers. TCRdb passed the PCR reads through MiXCR, listing each CDR3 protein once. Among about 250,000 distinct CDR3 sequences listed, roughly a quarter were seen once. Specimen: PBMCs, mostly from graft donor cells, collected 360 days after TCRalphabeta/CD19-depleted stem cell transplant. The receptors derive from a female patient aged 2-15 years who had a stem cell transplant for congenital amegakaryocytic thrombocytopenia, so the T cells may come from the graft donor.

This clonotype was counted many times. The V call is TRBV5-1, the J call TRBJ1-6; 9 bases match TRBD1. The CDR3 consists of 14 residues. V dropped 4 bases and J dropped 7; count of bases not matched to a gene: 3. CDR1 and CDR2 (germline): SGHRS, YFSETQ. Written as DNA, the CDR3 is TGCGCCAGCAGCGCCGGGACAGGGAATTCACCCCTCCACTTT. Translated, it gives CASSAGTGNSPLHF.

The chain recombines TRBV7-2 with TRBJ2-3, with D perhaps TRBD2 (6 bases). Germline lookup yields CDR1 SGHTA and CDR2 FQGNSA. There are 15 residues in the CDR3. The ends were cut back, 4 bases at V and 6 bases at J, with 17 bases in the middle. As DNA, the CDR3 is TGTGCCAGCAGCTGGGGGGACGCCTCCAGCGATACGCAGTATTTT. Residues: CASSWGDASSDTQYF.

The chain is built from TRBV29-1 and TRBJ1-1, with D uncertain. The CDR3 contains 10 residues. The germline V gene encodes CDR1 SQVTM and CDR2 ANQGSEA. Trimming took off 7 bases at V and 2 bases at J, with 5 bases between the two ends. The CDR3 spells CSGVNTEAFF. CDR3 sequence (DNA): TGCAGCGGGGTAAACACTGAAGCTTTCTTT.

This chain uses TRBV6-6 with TRBJ2-5, with unresolved D. The germline V and J ends were trimmed by 5 bases and 2 bases, with 15 bases remaining between them. This CDR3 has 15 amino acids. The germline CDR1 and CDR2 sequences are MNHNY and SVGAGI (reference sequence). CDR3 in amino acids: CASSRSYGDQETQYF. The CDR3 DNA sequence: TGTGCCAGCAGTCGATCCTATGGGGATCAAGAGACCCAGTACTTC.

The V call is TRBV4-3, the J call TRBJ2-7; maybe TRBD2 (7 bases). The CDR3 has 15 amino acids. Looked up from germline, CDR1 is LGHNA and CDR2 is YSLEER. V was pared by 0 bases and J by 1 base, with 10 bases between. CDR3 nucleotides: TGCGCCAGCAGCCAAGAGGGGGGGCAATCCTACGAGCAGTACTTC. This encodes CASSQEGGQSYEQYF.

The genes are TRBV7-9 and TRBJ2-2; weak D call: TRBD1 (6 bases). The V and J ends lost 5 bases and 3 bases respectively, with 13 bases between them. Germline assignment: CDR1 SEHNR and CDR2 FQNEAQ (reference sequence). This CDR3 is built from 15 residues. This CDR3 is CASSPPDRYTGELFF. CDR3 nucleotide sequence: TGTGCCAGCAGCCCCCCGGACAGATACACCGGGGAGCTGTTTTTT.

This clonotype has only a few counts. This chain links TRBV20-1 with TRBJ2-3, with TRBD2 identical over 8 bases. The CDR3 covers 16 residues. V lost 6 bases, J lost 2 bases, and 13 bases stayed unmatched. Germline V lookup: CDR1 DFQATT, CDR2 SNEGSKA (reference sequence). The CDR3 sequence is CSATLFAGGSTDTQYF. In nucleotides, the CDR3 is TGCAGTGCAACGTTGTTCGCGGGGGGCTCCACAGATACGCAGTATTTT.

This clonotype was picked up a small number of times. The chain employs TRBV20-1 and TRBJ2-3; D possibly corresponds to TRBD2 (5 bases). The germline gives CDR1 DFQATT, CDR2 SNEGSKA (reference sequence). The CDR3 runs 14 residues. The V end was cut by 1 base, the J end by 0 bases, with 8 bases between. DNA for the CDR3: TGCAGTGCTAGAGTGCGGGCTAGCACAGATACGCAGTATTTT. As protein: CSARVRASTDTQYF.

V and J are TRBV27 and TRBJ2-5; 12 nucleotides match TRBD2. Germline V gene sequence: CDR1 MNHEY, CDR2 SMNVEV (reference sequence). V trimming: 5 bases; J trimming: 5 bases; junction bases outside the gene matches: 12. The CDR3 totals 17 residues. The CDR3 nucleotides read TGTGCCAGCAGTATTTCTAGCGGGGGGGCCTGGGGGGAGACCCAGTACTTC. Protein product: CASSISSGGAWGETQYF.

This clonotype was found a few times. This chain links TRBV12-3 or TRBV12-4 with TRBJ1-2; D is unresolved. Between the trimmed V and J ends, which lost 6 bases and 7 bases, there was a span of 15 bases. The CDR3 loop spans 13 amino acids. In nucleotides, the CDR3 is TGTGCCAGCAGCCTCGGTAGGATGGGTGGCTACACCTTC. It translates to CASSLGRMGGYTF.

In its sample, this clonotype was seen a few times. The chain combines TRBV10-1 with TRBJ2-3, with D perhaps matching TRBD2 (5 bases). The CDR3 runs 14 residues. Trimming pared 4 bases from V and 5 bases from J, leaving 13 bases between. Germline values: CDR1 WNHNN, CDR2 SYGVQD (reference sequence). The CDR3 region has the DNA TGCGCCAGCAGTGTCGCTCACCGGGGAGATACGCAGTATTTT. This codes for CASSVAHRGDTQYF.

The chain employs TRBV5-1 and TRBJ1-3; TRBD1 matches at 9 bases. V was clipped by 4 bases and J by 7 bases; unmatched bases: 6. The CDR3 sequence is 14 residues long. Germline V lookup: CDR1 SGHRS, CDR2 YFSETQ. The DNA for the CDR3 is TGCGCCAGCAGCGGGGGACAGGGACGGAACACCATATATTTT. This translates into CASSGGQGRNTIYF.

This clonotype has only a few counts. The V call is TRBV4-1, the J call TRBJ1-6; D perhaps matches TRBD1 (5 bases). This CDR3 comprises 16 residues. In germline, CDR1 is MGHRA, CDR2 YSYEKL. V was clipped by 3 bases and J by 14 bases, with 23 bases between them. The CDR3 nucleotides are TGCGCCAGCAGCCAGATAGTAGGGACTCCTAACCTGGCCCTCCACTTT. Protein: CASSQIVGTPNLALHF.

The chain uses TRBV6-2 or TRBV6-3 and TRBJ2-7; 8 bases map to TRBD1. Trimming took 0 bases from V and 0 from J; bases not matched to a gene: 4. The V gene's germline CDR1 is MNHEY and CDR2 SVGEGT. CDR3 length: 16 amino acids. The CDR3 DNA follows: TGTGCCAGCAGTTACTCCGGGACAGGATTCTCCTACGAGCAGTACTTC. This gives the protein CASSYSGTGFSYEQYF.

The rearrangement joins TRBV20-1 to TRBJ2-3, with D possibly TRBD2 on 6 matching bases. The germline V gene encodes CDR1 DFQATT and CDR2 SNEGSKA (reference sequence). The CDR3 has 12 residues. The DNA for the CDR3 is TGCAGCCATCGGGAGATTACAGATACGCAGTATTTT. Protein product: CSHREITDTQYF.

This clonotype showed up many times. This sequence joins TRBV11-2 and TRBJ1-1; D is uncertain. The CDR3 is 15 amino acids. Germline CDR1 SGHAT, CDR2 FQNNGV. V shed 0 bases and J shed 4 bases, with 12 bases lying between them. The CDR3 is CASSLEPTVFTEAFF. DNA for the CDR3: TGTGCCAGCAGCTTAGAGCCGACCGTTTTCACTGAAGCTTTCTTT.

This chain joins TRBV25-1 and TRBJ1-5, with a possible D match to TRBD1 (5 bases). V was cut by 1 base and J by 3 bases, with 16 bases left in between. The V gene's germline CDR1 is MGHDK and CDR2 SYGVNS. The CDR3 length is 17 residues. DNA of the CDR3: TGTGCCAGCAGTGAATGTAATGGGGACCGCATCAATCAGCCCCAGCATTTT. As protein: CASSECNGDRINQPQHF.

This CDR3 reads CASSLLAGLYNEQFF. The DNA of the CDR3 is TGTGCCAGCAGCTTACTAGCGGGCCTCTACAATGAGCAGTTCTTC. This sequence joins TRBV6-2 or TRBV6-3 and TRBJ2-1; 9 nucleotides line up with TRBD2. V shed 6 bases and J 3 bases; nucleotides not matched to a gene: 6. There are 15 residues in the CDR3. Germline lookup yields CDR1 MNHEY and CDR2 SVGEGT.

There are a few counts of this clonotype. V is TRBV18 and J is TRBJ2-1; perhaps TRBD2 as D (5 bases). Germline lookup yields CDR1 KGHSH and CDR2 LQKENI. The CDR3 runs to 16 residues. With 0 bases removed from V and 0 bases from J, the gap between germline ends came to 9 bases. The CDR3 protein is CASSPPASGSYNEQFF. In nucleotides, the CDR3 is TGTGCCAGCTCACCACCTGCCAGCGGCTCCTACAATGAGCAGTTCTTC.

The chain uses TRBV7-9 and TRBJ2-3; D possibly corresponds to TRBD2 (5 bases). With 5 bases removed from V and 2 bases from J, the gap between germline ends came to 11 bases. Per the germline V gene, CDR1 is SEHNR and CDR2 is FQNEAQ (reference sequence). The length of the CDR3 is 14 residues. CDR3 protein: CASSRGLVTDTQYF. The CDR3 nucleotides are TGTGCCAGCAGCCGTGGACTGGTCACAGATACGCAGTATTTT. Variable domain in full (rest from reference TRBV7-9 and TRBJ2-3): DTGVSQNPRHKITKRGQNVTFRCDPISEHNRLYWYRQTLGQGPEFLTYFQNEAQLEKSRLLSDRFSAERPKGSFSTLEIQRTEQGDSAMYLCASSRGLVTDTQYFGPGTRLTVL.

The sample holds a few counts of this clonotype. CDR3 sequence: CASSFVGSTDTQYF. CDR3 DNA sequence: TGTGCCAGCAGTTTTGTAGGTAGCACAGATACGCAGTATTTT. The rearrangement joins TRBV12-3 or TRBV12-4 to TRBJ2-3; no firm D call. The CDR3 covers 14 residues. V shed 3 bases and J shed 0 bases, with 7 bases lying between them.

The genes are TRBV29-1 and TRBJ2-1; 12 bases map to TRBD1. Germline V gene lookup returns CDR1 SQVTM and CDR2 ANQGSEA. This CDR3 is built from 13 residues. After removal of 7 bases from V and 6 bases from J, the junction contained 4 bases not matched to a gene. This CDR3 is CSEGDRGPNEQFF. For the CDR3, the DNA is TGCAGCGAGGGGGACAGGGGGCCCAATGAGCAGTTCTTC.

This clonotype was recorded at least ten times. V usage is TRBV12-3 or TRBV12-4 and J usage is TRBJ2-1; TRBD2 matches 12 bases. J was trimmed by 4 bases and V by 6 bases; bases with no gene match: 4. The CDR3 spans 15 residues. The CDR3 region is CASRRGTSGYNEQFF. CDR3 nucleotide sequence: TGTGCCAGCAGGCGCGGGACTAGCGGGTACAATGAGCAGTTCTTC.

The rearrangement joins TRBV2 to TRBJ2-7; 7 bases are shared with TRBD1. The CDR3 spans 14 residues. Germline CDR1 reads SNHLY; CDR2 reads FYNNEI. Trimming cost V 4 bases and J 2 bases; bases outside gene matches: 5. The CDR3 loop reads CASSGQGLTYEQYF. As DNA, the CDR3 is TGTGCCAGCAGTGGACAGGGTCTGACCTACGAGCAGTACTTC.

This clonotype was seen only a few times. This chain links TRBV7-6 with TRBJ2-5, with 11 bases matching TRBD2. With V trimmed by 0 bases and J by 2 bases, 11 bases remained unmatched. The germline gives CDR1 SGHVS, CDR2 FNYEAQ. This CDR3 comprises 19 residues. This CDR3 is CASSLAAPLAGGRQETQYF. The CDR3 DNA sequence: TGTGCCAGCAGCTTAGCCGCTCCTTTAGCGGGGGGGAGACAAGAGACCCAGTACTTC.

This clonotype was counted many times. The chain recombines TRBV7-2 with TRBJ2-5, with a tentative D call TRBD1 (6 bases). Between the trimmed V and J ends, which lost 6 bases and 2 bases, there was a span of 13 bases. Germline lookup yields CDR1 SGHTA and CDR2 FQGNSA. The CDR3 totals 14 residues. CDR3 sequence reads: CASRPDRSQETQYF. Written as DNA, the CDR3 is TGTGCCAGCAGGCCAGACAGGTCACAAGAGACCCAGTACTTC. The variable domain in full, with the rest retrieved from reference TRBV7-2 and TRBJ2-5, is GAGVSQSPSNKVTEKGKDVELRCDPISGHTALYWYRQSLGQGLEFLIYFQGNSAPDKSGLPSDRFSAERTGGSVSTLTIQRTQQEDSAVYLCASRPDRSQETQYFGPGTRLLVL.

This clonotype was found a few times. The V and J genes are TRBV4-2 and TRBJ2-7; D gene unclear. The V end was cut by 0 bases, the J end by 6 bases, with 24 bases between. The CDR3 has 18 amino acids. Per the germline V gene, CDR1 is LGHNA and CDR2 is YNFKEQ. The CDR3 region is CASSQDPLVTLLLGEQYF. DNA for the CDR3: TGTGCCAGCAGCCAAGATCCCCTAGTTACTCTCCTTCTAGGCGAGCAGTACTTC.

The table lists this clonotype with a few counts. The chain couples TRBV20-1 to TRBJ2-7; 8 bases map to TRBD2. This CDR3 spans 15 amino acids. With V trimmed by 3 bases and J by 1 base, 8 bases remained unmatched. Germline assignment: CDR1 DFQATT and CDR2 SNEGSKA (reference sequence). This chain's CDR3 is CSASALADGSYEQYF. For the CDR3, the DNA is TGCAGTGCTAGTGCACTAGCGGATGGTTCCTACGAGCAGTACTTC.

This clonotype was recorded at least ten times. The V gene is TRBV5-1, the J gene TRBJ2-3, with a possible D match to TRBD2 (5 bases). The CDR3 is made up of 13 amino acids. Germline V gene lookup returns CDR1 SGHRS and CDR2 YFSETQ. V lost 4 bases and J 2 bases, leaving 8 bases between the germline ends. CDR3 amino acids: CASSRGPTDTQYF. The CDR3 bases are TGCGCCAGCAGCCGGGGTCCCACAGATACGCAGTATTTT.

This clonotype has only a few counts. J is TRBJ2-7 and V is TRBV27, with 9 bases fitting TRBD2. Germline CDR1 MNHEY, CDR2 SMNVEV (reference sequence). J gave up 8 bases and V 5 bases, and 7 bases lay outside the gene matches. The CDR3 totals 13 residues. CDR3 in DNA: TGTGCCAGCAGTCTTAGGACTAGCGACAAGCAGTACTTC. Residues: CASSLRTSDKQYF.

This clonotype has more than one count but fewer than ten. The rearrangement joins TRBV5-1 to TRBJ1-2; D gene uncertain. Germline V gene data show CDR1 as SGHRS and CDR2 as YFSETQ. V was trimmed by 1 base and J by 3 bases, leaving 10 bases between them. The CDR3 is 14 amino acids. The CDR3 region is CASSLSRMDYGYTF. CDR3 DNA: TGCGCCAGCAGCTTGTCCCGGATGGACTATGGCTACACCTTC.

This clonotype was detected a few times. The chain combines TRBV4-3 with TRBJ1-1; D possibly corresponds to TRBD1 (5 bases). This CDR3 has 15 amino acids. CDR1 and CDR2 from the germline V gene are LGHNA and YSLEER. Trimming removed 2 bases from V and 1 base from J, with 11 bases in between. The DNA for the CDR3 is TGCGCCAGCAGCCAATCCCCTACAGGGAACACTGAAGCTTTCTTT. Its translation: CASSQSPTGNTEAFF.